This T cell receptor beta chain was sequenced in a study of cytomegalovirus exposure and HLA in healthy donors. The donors belonged to the roughly 110-subject validation cohort, separate from the roughly 650-subject first cohort. Method: immunoSEQ multiplex PCR; TCRdb's copy keeps in-frame clones and lacks some. The data contain fewer than 150,000 clones, about 80% of them singletons. Germline V lookup: CDR1 SGDLS, CDR2 YYNGEE. With 3 bases removed from V and 4 bases from J, the gap between germline ends came to 11 bases. The CDR3 is 14 amino acids. Broader study findings: Reports indicated that the classifier achieved high specificity and sensitivity in diagnosing cytomegalovirus status. First-cohort TCR clusters were later found to tend to co-occur in the 120 or so validation repertoires. The study listed 164 cytomegalovirus-associated TCR beta chains.

In regard to this clone: The antigen remains unidentified.

This chain links TRBV9 with TRBJ1-3, with a weak D call TRBD1 (6 bases). Sequencing input: PBMCs. This TCR derives from a man aged 25-45 years in good health and CMV-seropositive. CDR3 sequence: CASSASGQGNTIYF. DNA of the CDR3: TGTGCCAGCAGCGCATCCGGACAGGGAAACACCATATATTTT. The complete variable domain, with remaining parts taken from reference TRBV9 and TRBJ1-3, reads DSGVTQTPKHLITATGQRVTLRCSPRSGDLSVYWYQQSLDQGLQFLIQYYNGEERAKGNILERFSAQQFPDLHSELNLSSLELGDSALYFCASSASGQGNTIYFGEGSWLTVV.